Listed below are T cell receptor beta chains from one sample, sequenced in a study of T cell changes during pregnancy in multiple sclerosis. Only in-frame clones appear in the TCRdb table, and some are missing; sequencing was by immunoSEQ multiplex PCR. The sample consists of approximately 30,000 clones, roughly 89% of them appearing once. The specimen comprised CD8+ T cells from peripheral blood mononuclear cells, sampled in the first trimester of pregnancy. Receptors originate from a female donor with multiple sclerosis, enrolled in a pregnancy study. Each CDR3 is given with its conserved first and last residue. The order of the fields is V gene, J gene, clone size, D gene, CDR3 protein, CDR3 DNA. A D gene is named only where the DNA matches it firmly. Clone size is not always given. Where it is, it says once, few, many or a class for expanded clones.

TRBV9,TRBJ2-1,.,TRBD2,CASSVGTSGRVNEQFF,TGTGCCAGCAGCGTTGGGACTAGCGGGAGGGTTAATGAGCAGTTCTTC
TRBV11-2,TRBJ2-5,.,TRBD2,CASSLAKTSWVEETQYF,TGTGCCAGCAGCTTAGCGAAGACTAGCTGGGTGGAGGAGACCCAGTACTTC
TRBV6-5,TRBJ2-2,.,TRBD1,CASNWDRNTGELFF,TGTGCCAGCAACTGGGACAGGAACACCGGGGAGCTGTTTTTT
TRBV11-2,TRBJ1-1,.,TRBD1,CASSSGQGVSSTEAFF,TGTGCCAGCAGTTCCGGACAGGGAGTATCATCCACTGAAGCTTTCTTT
TRBV7-9,TRBJ2-5,.,.,CASSLERGVAGFGETQYF,TGTGCCAGCAGCTTAGAACGCGGGGTGGCAGGTTTCGGGGAGACCCAGTACTTC
TRBV25-1,TRBJ1-2,.,.,CASRDSFGYTF,TGTGCCAGCAGGGACAGTTTCGGCTACACCTTC
TRBV19,TRBJ2-7,.,TRBD1,CASSIDRGSSYEQYF,TGTGCCAGTAGTATTGACAGGGGGAGCTCCTACGAGCAGTACTTC
TRBV27,TRBJ2-1,.,TRBD2,CASSLAGGFDEQFF,TGTGCCAGCAGTCTAGCGGGAGGTTTCGATGAGCAGTTCTTC
TRBV30,TRBJ1-2,once,TRBD1,CAWSVRGPLHYGYTF,TGTGCCTGGAGTGTGAGGGGGCCACTACACTATGGCTACACCTTC
TRBV6-4,TRBJ1-2,.,.,CASTSPPQGNYGYTF,TGTGCCAGCACTTCCCCCCCCCAGGGTAACTATGGCTACACCTTC
TRBV28,TRBJ2-1,.,TRBD2,CASGRETSYNEQFF,TGTGCCAGCGGGCGGGAGACGTCCTACAATGAGCAGTTCTTC
TRBV15,TRBJ2-7,.,.,CATSRVPSSYEQYF,TGTGCCACCAGCAGAGTCCCGAGTTCCTACGAGCAGTACTTC
TRBV15,TRBJ1-4,.,.,CATSRDGAENEKLFF,TGTGCCACCAGCAGAGATGGGGCGGAAAATGAAAAACTGTTTTTT
TRBV15,TRBJ1-6,few,.,CATSRDPSDSPYNSPLHF,TGTGCCACCAGCAGAGATCCCTCTGACAGCCCCTATAATTCACCCCTCCACTTT
TRBV19,TRBJ2-2,once,TRBD2,CASSIEERELDTGELFF,TGTGCCAGTAGTATAGAAGAGCGGGAGCTTGACACCGGGGAGCTGTTTTTT
TRBV7-2,TRBJ1-4,.,.,CASSIDRATNEKLFF,TGTGCCAGCAGCATAGACAGAGCAACTAATGAAAAACTGTTTTTT
TRBV13,TRBJ1-6,.,.,CASSSGHGNSPLHF,TGTGCCAGCAGCTCGGGACACGGTAATTCACCCCTCCACTTT
TRBV9,TRBJ2-3,.,TRBD2,CASSVAQTSGGSDTQYF,TGTGCCAGCAGCGTAGCCCAGACTAGCGGGGGGTCAGATACGCAGTATTTT
TRBV7-9,TRBJ2-7,.,TRBD1,CASSWGQGKSHEQYF,TGTGCCAGCAGCTGGGGACAGGGGAAAAGCCACGAGCAGTACTTC
TRBV13,TRBJ2-1,.,.,CASTAWGVLDEQFF,TGTGCCAGCACCGCCTGGGGAGTCCTGGATGAGCAGTTCTTC
TRBV4-3,TRBJ2-1,.,TRBD1,CASSQDWGQEVTFSYNEQFF,TGCGCCAGCAGCCAAGATTGGGGACAGGAGGTGACCTTCTCCTACAATGAGCAGTTCTTC
TRBV29-1,TRBJ2-2,.,TRBD2,CSVEGLAGKSPGELFF,TGCAGCGTTGAAGGACTAGCGGGAAAGAGTCCCGGGGAGCTGTTTTTT
TRBV10-3,TRBJ1-1,.,TRBD1,CAIREPGQGLSTEAFF,TGTGCCATCAGAGAACCGGGACAGGGATTGAGCACTGAAGCTTTCTTT
TRBV7-9,TRBJ2-7,.,.,CASSLDRAYEQYF,TGTGCCAGCAGCTTAGACAGGGCCTACGAGCAGTACTTC
TRBV7-9,TRBJ2-1,.,TRBD2,CASSLDTGLAGVEQFF,TGTGCCAGCAGCTTAGACACGGGACTAGCGGGAGTTGAGCAGTTCTTC
TRBV19,TRBJ2-7,.,.,CASSIFIGATYEQYF,TGTGCCAGTAGTATATTTATTGGGGCAACCTACGAGCAGTACTTC
TRBV19,TRBJ1-2,.,.,CASRPASGLGYGYTF,TGTGCCAGTAGGCCAGCCTCGGGATTAGGCTATGGCTACACCTTC
TRBV5-8,TRBJ2-2,.,.,CASSYGQTNTGELFF,TGTGCCAGCAGCTACGGACAGACGAACACCGGGGAGCTGTTTTTT
TRBV11-3,TRBJ1-1,.,.,CASSLGNGFAFF,TGTGCCAGCAGCTTAGGAAACGGGTTTGCTTTCTTT
TRBV5-1,TRBJ2-7,.,TRBD1,CASSSTGVEQYF,TGCGCCAGCAGCTCCACAGGGGTCGAGCAGTACTTC
TRBV11-2,TRBJ2-7,once,.,CASSFPTDYEQYF,TGTGCCAGCAGCTTCCCGACTGACTACGAGCAGTACTTC
TRBV2,TRBJ2-1,.,.,CASSEWSIALSYNEQFF,TGTGCCAGCAGTGAATGGAGTATAGCCCTCTCCTACAATGAGCAGTTCTTC
TRBV27,TRBJ2-5,.,TRBD2,CASSLSASGGVETQYF,TGTGCCAGCAGTTTGTCGGCTAGCGGGGGTGTAGAGACCCAGTACTTC
TRBV28,TRBJ1-6,.,TRBD1,CASSFGGQNNSPLHF,TGTGCCAGCAGTTTCGGGGGACAGAATAATTCACCCCTCCACTTT
TRBV19,TRBJ1-6,.,TRBD1,CASRTGQGAPKSSYNSPLHF,TGTGCCAGTAGGACGGGACAGGGGGCCCCTAAGAGCTCCTATAATTCACCCCTCCACTTT
TRBV4-3,TRBJ2-1,once,.,CASSQDRRGGRNEQFF,TGCGCCAGCAGCCAAGATAGGAGGGGGGGTCGCAATGAGCAGTTCTTC
TRBV28,TRBJ2-3,.,TRBD2,CASSLLLAGVSTDTQYF,TGTGCCAGCAGTTTACTCCTAGCGGGAGTGAGCACAGATACGCAGTATTTT
TRBV5-8,TRBJ1-2,once,.,CASSHPKTGVYGYTF,TGTGCCAGCAGCCACCCCAAAACCGGGGTCTATGGCTACACCTTC
TRBV27,TRBJ2-1,.,TRBD2,CASTRQRGDNEQFF,TGTGCCAGCACCAGACAGCGGGGGGACAATGAGCAGTTCTTC
TRBV2,TRBJ1-2,.,TRBD1,CASSDPGTGGAGGYTF,TGTGCCAGCAGTGACCCCGGGACAGGGGGCGCCGGTGGCTACACCTTC
TRBV27,TRBJ2-7,once,TRBD1,CASSSIGTGTYEQYF,TGTGCCAGCAGTTCCATCGGGACAGGGACCTACGAGCAGTACTTC